There are a few counts of the clone carrying this T cell receptor beta chain. The CDR3 is 16 residues long. Unmatched junction bases numbered 7, after V lost 6 bases and J lost 3 bases. Each cDNA molecule in the library carried unique molecular identifiers. TCRdb used MiXCR to reprocess the RACE reads, holding one entry per CDR3 protein. The sample includes fewer than 50,000 distinct CDR3 sequences, 9.5% of them seen just once. The sample comes from a study of human T cells and chemical hapten exposure. Time point reported: patch test 3, about 24 weeks after DPC sensitization. Sample treatment: therapeutic diphenylcyclopropenone sensitization with weekly scalp DPC. The authors' total RNA extraction used unfractionated whole blood.

This receptor was taken from a man aged 50 to 60 with alopecia areata. Some clones in this sample may be carry-over from other donors' samples. The sample was whole blood, taken in connection with sensitization to the hapten diphenylcyclopropenone (DPC). The chain carries TRBV12-3 or TRBV12-4 and TRBJ2-3; 12 positions agree with TRBD2. The CDR3 nucleotides read TGTGCCAGCAGCCTCGGACTAGCGGGAATAACAGATACGCAGTATTTT. Translating it yields CASSLGLAGITDTQYF.